This T cell receptor beta chain originates from a study of blood T cell repertoires in COVID-19. The overall study: PBMCs, B-cell-depleted T cells, or T cells provided the cDNA or gDNA that made up the material.

This CDR3 has 17 amino acids. TCRdb keeps only in-frame clones here, not all; method: immunoSEQ multiplex PCR. The sample shows approximately 150,000 clones, 84% of them seen only once. The V gene is TRBV21-1, the J gene TRBJ2-2; the tabulated D call, TRBD1, remains unverified against the DNA. TRBV21-1 represents a pseudogene. This TCR derives from a human donor in a cohort sampled during active COVID-19. The material sequenced was peripheral blood. CDR3: CASRNRDERVFTGELFF. DNA for the CDR3: TGTGCCAGCAGGAACAGGGACGAGAGGGTTTTCACCGGGGAGCTGTTTTTT.